One sample yielded the 5 T cell receptor beta chains listed below, sequenced in a study of Ad26.COV2.S vaccination and SARS-CoV-2 variants. Regarding treatment: 15 to 20 received Ad26.COV2.S at low or high dose, single or two shots; about 5 received placebo; per-sample allocation not given. Sampling was done on day 63 after the first vaccine or placebo injection. Libraries were prepared by immunoSEQ multiplex PCR; TCRdb keeps only in-frame clonotypes and omits some of them. The data contain around 340,000 clones, about 87% of them singletons. The starting material was peripheral blood, obtained in a trial of Ad26.COV2.S vaccine versus placebo. The receptors derive from a person between 18 and 60 years old who received the Ad26.COV2.S COVID-19 vaccine or a placebo.

The chain carries TRBV4-2 and TRBJ2-1; tentatively, D is TRBD2 (6 bases). The CDR3 sequence is 15 residues long. Trimming pared 3 bases from V and 9 bases from J, leaving 18 bases between. CDR1 is LGHNA, CDR2 YNFKEQ, per germline. CDR3 region: CASSHTGGFVGEQFF. The CDR3 nucleotides are TGTGCCAGCAGCCACACCGGGGGTTTCGTAGGTGAGCAGTTCTTC.

This clone was observed once. The chain has TRBV28 and TRBJ1-2, with D unclear. The CDR3 has 13 amino acids. V gave up 11 bases and J gave up 2 bases, with 15 bases separating them. The germline gives CDR1 MDHEN, CDR2 SYDVKM. This CDR3 reads CAATYRGNYGYTF. The DNA of the CDR3 is TGTGCCGCAACCTATCGAGGGAACTATGGCTACACCTTC.

The chain couples TRBV11-3 to TRBJ2-7, with D unclear. Germline V lookup: CDR1 SGHNT, CDR2 YENEEA. The CDR3 length is 13 residues. V was cut by 5 bases and J by 0 bases, with 8 bases left in between. CDR3 amino acids: CASSARTSYEQYF. In DNA, the CDR3 is TGTGCCAGCAGCGCCCGGACCTCCTACGAGCAGTACTTC.

For this clone: Other DNA sequences in this specimen translate into the identical CDR3. The V call is TRBV28, the J call TRBJ1-2, with a tentative D call TRBD1 (5 bases). The V and J ends lost 5 bases and 4 bases respectively, with 8 bases between them. The CDR3 is 12 residues long. Germline V lookup: CDR1 MDHEN, CDR2 SYDVKM. CDR3 coding DNA: TGTGCCAGCAGTCCTCAGGGCTATGGCTACACCTTC. Translation gives CASSPQGYGYTF.

The chain couples TRBV28 to TRBJ2-6; D unclear. V was cut by 8 bases and J by 0 bases, with 14 bases left in between. Germline-derived CDR1 and CDR2 are MDHEN and SYDVKM. The CDR3 length is 16 residues. DNA of the CDR3: TGTGCCAGCTTACTGGGCACCTACTCTGGGGCCAACGTCCTGACTTTC. Amino acid sequence: CASLLGTYSGANVLTF. Using reference TRBV28 and TRBJ2-6 for the parts outside the CDR3, the full variable domain is DVKVTQSSRYLVKRTGEKVFLECVQDMDHENMFWYRQDPGLGLRLIYFSYDVKMKEKGDIPEGYSVSREKKERFSLILESASTNQTSMYLCASLLGTYSGANVLTFGAGSRLTVL.